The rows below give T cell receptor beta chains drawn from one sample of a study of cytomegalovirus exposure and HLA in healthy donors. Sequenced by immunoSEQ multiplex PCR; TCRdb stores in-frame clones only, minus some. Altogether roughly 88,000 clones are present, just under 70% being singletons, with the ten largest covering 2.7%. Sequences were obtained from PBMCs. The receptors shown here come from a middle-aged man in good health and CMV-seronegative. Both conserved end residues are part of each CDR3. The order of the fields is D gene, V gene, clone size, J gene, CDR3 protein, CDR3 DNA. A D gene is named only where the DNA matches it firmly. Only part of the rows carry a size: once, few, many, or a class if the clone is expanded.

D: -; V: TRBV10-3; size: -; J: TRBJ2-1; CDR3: CAISENQGGPYNEQFF; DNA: TGCGCCATCAGTGAAAATCAGGGGGGTCCCTACAATGAGCAGTTCTTC
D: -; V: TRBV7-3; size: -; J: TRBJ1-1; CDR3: CASSLEMNTEAFF; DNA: TGTGCCAGCAGCTTAGAGATGAACACTGAAGCTTTCTTT
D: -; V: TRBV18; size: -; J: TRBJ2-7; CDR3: CASSPTGAYEQYF; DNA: TGTGCCAGCTCACCGACGGGGGCCTACGAGCAGTACTTC
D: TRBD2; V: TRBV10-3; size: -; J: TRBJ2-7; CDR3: CAISLAAGEQYF; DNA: TGTGCCATCAGTCTAGCGGCCGGCGAGCAGTACTTC
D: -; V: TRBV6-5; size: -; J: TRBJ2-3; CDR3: CASSYQQWYFTDTQYF; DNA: TGTGCCAGCAGTTATCAACAGTGGTATTTCACAGATACGCAGTATTTT
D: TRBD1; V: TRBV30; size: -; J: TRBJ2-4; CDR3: CAWSDLGQGLAKNIQYF; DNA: TGTGCCTGGAGTGATCTCGGACAGGGATTAGCCAAAAACATTCAGTACTTC
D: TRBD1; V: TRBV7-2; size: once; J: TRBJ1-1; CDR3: CASSLGQQTEAFF; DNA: TGTGCCAGCAGCCTGGGACAGCAGACTGAAGCTTTCTTT
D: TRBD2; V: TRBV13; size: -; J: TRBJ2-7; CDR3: CASSTWGGYEQYF; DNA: TGTGCCAGCAGCACCTGGGGGGGGTACGAGCAGTACTTC
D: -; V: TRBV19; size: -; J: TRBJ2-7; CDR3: CASSIRDEQYF; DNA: TGTGCCAGTAGTATCCGAGACGAGCAGTACTTC
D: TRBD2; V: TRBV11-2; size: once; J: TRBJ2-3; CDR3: CASSLWVGGTTDTQYF; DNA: TGTGCCAGCAGCTTATGGGTGGGGGGGACCACAGATACGCAGTATTTT
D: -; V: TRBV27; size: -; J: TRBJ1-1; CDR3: CASSPWGALNTEAFF; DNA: TGTGCCAGCAGTCCCTGGGGAGCGCTGAACACTGAAGCTTTCTTT
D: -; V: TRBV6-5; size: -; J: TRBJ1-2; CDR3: CASSVGLNYGYTF; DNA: TGTGCCAGCAGTGTGGGACTTAACTATGGCTACACCTTC
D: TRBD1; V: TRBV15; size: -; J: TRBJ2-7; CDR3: CATSNPQTGARYEQYF; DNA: TGTGCCACCAGCAACCCCCAGACAGGGGCTAGGTACGAGCAGTACTTC
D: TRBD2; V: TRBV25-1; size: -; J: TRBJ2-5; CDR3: CASSELGAGGLFHQYF; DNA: TGTGCCAGCAGTGAATTAGGGGCGGGGGGCCTCTTCCACCAGTACTTC
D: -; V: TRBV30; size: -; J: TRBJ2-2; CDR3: CAWRTGLYPGELFF; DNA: TGTGCCTGGAGAACGGGTCTTTATCCCGGGGAGCTGTTTTTT
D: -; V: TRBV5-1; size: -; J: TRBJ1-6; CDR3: CASSLGDFESPLHF; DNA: TGCGCCAGCAGCTTAGGGGATTTTGAATCACCCCTCCACTTT
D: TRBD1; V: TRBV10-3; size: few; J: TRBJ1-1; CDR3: CATRGRQGNTEAFF; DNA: TGTGCCACCAGGGGCCGACAGGGAAACACTGAAGCTTTCTTT
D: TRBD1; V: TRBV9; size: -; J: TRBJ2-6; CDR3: CASSQAGGAAAGANVLTF; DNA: TGTGCCAGCAGTCAAGCAGGGGGCGCTGCGGCTGGGGCCAACGTCCTGACTTTC
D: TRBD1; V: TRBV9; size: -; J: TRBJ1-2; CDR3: CASSSVGQGGGYTF; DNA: TGTGCCAGCAGCTCTGTAGGACAGGGCGGGGGCTACACCTTC
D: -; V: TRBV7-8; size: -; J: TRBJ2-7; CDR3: CASSLELIYEQYF; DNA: TGTGCCAGCAGCTTAGAACTCATTTACGAGCAGTACTTC
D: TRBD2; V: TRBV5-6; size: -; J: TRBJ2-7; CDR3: CASSRLSGGLLYEQYF; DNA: TGTGCCAGCAGCAGACTTAGCGGGGGACTCCTCTACGAGCAGTACTTC
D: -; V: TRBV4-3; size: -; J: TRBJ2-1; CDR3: CASSQEGRSYNEQFF; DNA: TGCGCCAGCAGCCAGGAGGGACGGTCCTACAATGAGCAGTTCTTC
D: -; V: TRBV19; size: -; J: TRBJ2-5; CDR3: CASSLREETQYF; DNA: TGTGCCAGTAGTCTTCGGGAGGAGACCCAGTACTTC
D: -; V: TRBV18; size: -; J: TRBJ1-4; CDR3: CASSPQGSGTNEKLFF; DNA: TGTGCCAGCTCACCACAAGGGAGTGGAACTAATGAAAAACTGTTTTTT
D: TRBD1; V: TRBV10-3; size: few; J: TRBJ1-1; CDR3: CAISESRGQLRDTEAFF; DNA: TGTGCCATCAGTGAGTCGAGGGGACAGTTGAGGGATACTGAAGCTTTCTTT
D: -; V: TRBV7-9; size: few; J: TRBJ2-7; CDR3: CASSLPGIPYEQYF; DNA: TGTGCCAGCAGCTTGCCGGGGATCCCCTACGAGCAGTACTTC
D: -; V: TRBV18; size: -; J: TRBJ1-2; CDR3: CASSPLGDYGYTF; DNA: TGTGCCAGCTCACCATTGGGAGACTATGGCTACACCTTC
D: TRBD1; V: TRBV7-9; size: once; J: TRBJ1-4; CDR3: CAWKQGATNEKLFF; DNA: TGTGCCTGGAAACAGGGGGCAACTAATGAAAAACTGTTTTTT
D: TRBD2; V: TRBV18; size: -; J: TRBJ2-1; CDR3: CASSLAGSPFEQFF; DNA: TGTGCCAGCTCACTAGCGGGATCCCCATTTGAGCAGTTCTTC
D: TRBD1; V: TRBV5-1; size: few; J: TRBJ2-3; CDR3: CASSLYRGAADTQYF; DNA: TGCGCCAGCAGCTTGTACAGGGGGGCCGCAGATACGCAGTATTTT
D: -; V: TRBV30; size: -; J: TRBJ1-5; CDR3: CAWSPDRHQPQHF; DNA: TGTGCCTGGAGTCCGGACAGACATCAGCCCCAGCATTTT
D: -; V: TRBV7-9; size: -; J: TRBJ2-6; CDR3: CASSLAVGGVTANVLTF; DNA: TGTGCCAGCAGCTTAGCGGTCGGAGGGGTGACGGCCAACGTCCTGACTTTC
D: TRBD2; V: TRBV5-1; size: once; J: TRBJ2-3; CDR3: CASSLAGGLVTDTQYF; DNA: TGCGCCAGCAGCTTGGCCGGGGGACTAGTCACAGATACGCAGTATTTT
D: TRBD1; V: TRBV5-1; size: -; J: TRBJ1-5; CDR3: CASSLGTGGSQPQHF; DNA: TGCGCCAGCAGCCTTGGGACAGGGGGTAGCCAGCCCCAGCATTTT
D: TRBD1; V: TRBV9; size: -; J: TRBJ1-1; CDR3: CASSVDPGGYTEAFF; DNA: TGTGCCAGCAGCGTAGATCCAGGGGGCTACACTGAAGCTTTCTTT
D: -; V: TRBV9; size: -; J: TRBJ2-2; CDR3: CASSPAKVWEDTGELFF; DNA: TGTGCCAGCAGCCCTGCCAAGGTGTGGGAGGACACCGGGGAGCTGTTTTTT
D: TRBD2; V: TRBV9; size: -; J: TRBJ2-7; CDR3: CASSPSGSSYEQYF; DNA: TGTGCCAGCAGCCCAAGCGGGAGCTCCTACGAGCAGTACTTC
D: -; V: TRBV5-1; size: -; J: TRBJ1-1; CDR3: CASSSLGQLNTEAFF; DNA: TGCGCCAGCAGCTCCCTGGGCCAGCTAAACACTGAAGCTTTCTTT